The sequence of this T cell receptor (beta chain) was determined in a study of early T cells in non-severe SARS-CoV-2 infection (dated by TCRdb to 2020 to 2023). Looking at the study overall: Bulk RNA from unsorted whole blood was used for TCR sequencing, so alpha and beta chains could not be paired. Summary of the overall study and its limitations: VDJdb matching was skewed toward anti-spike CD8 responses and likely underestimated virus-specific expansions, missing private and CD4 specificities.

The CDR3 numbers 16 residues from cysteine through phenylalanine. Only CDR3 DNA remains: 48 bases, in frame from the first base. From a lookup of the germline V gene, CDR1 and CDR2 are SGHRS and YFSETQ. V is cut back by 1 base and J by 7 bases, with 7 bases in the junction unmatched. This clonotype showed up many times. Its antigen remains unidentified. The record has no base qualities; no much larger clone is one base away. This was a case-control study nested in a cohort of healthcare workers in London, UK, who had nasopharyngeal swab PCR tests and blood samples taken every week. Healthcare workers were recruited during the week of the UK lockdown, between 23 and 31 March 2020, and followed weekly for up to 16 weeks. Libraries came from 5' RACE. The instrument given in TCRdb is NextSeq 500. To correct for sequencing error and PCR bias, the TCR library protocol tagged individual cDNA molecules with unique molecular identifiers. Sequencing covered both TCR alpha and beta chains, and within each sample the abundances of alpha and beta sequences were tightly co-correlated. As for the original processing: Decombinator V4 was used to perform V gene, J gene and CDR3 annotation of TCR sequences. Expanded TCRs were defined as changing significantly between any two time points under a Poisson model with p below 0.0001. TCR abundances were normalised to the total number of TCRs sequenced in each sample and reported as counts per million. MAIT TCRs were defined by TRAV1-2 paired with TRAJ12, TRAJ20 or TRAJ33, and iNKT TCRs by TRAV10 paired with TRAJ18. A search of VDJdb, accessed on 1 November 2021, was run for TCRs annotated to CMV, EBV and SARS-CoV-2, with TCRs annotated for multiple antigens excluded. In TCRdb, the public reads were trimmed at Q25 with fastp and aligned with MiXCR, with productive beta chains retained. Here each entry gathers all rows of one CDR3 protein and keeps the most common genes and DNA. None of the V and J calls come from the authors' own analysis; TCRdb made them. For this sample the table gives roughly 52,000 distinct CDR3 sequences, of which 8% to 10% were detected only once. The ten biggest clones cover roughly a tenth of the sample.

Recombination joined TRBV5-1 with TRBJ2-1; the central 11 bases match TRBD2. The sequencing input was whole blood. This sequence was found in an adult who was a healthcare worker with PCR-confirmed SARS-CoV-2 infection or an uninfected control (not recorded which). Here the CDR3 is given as CASSLTSGGGRNEQFF. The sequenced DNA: TGCGCCAGCAGCTTGACTAGCGGGGGAGGTAGGAATGAGCAGTTCTTC.